These T cell receptor beta chains were read from a single sample in a study of CD8+ T cells in alopecia areata. Repertoires were generated with immunoSEQ multiplex PCR, while TCRdb's copy carries only in-frame clones and drops some. Of 100,000 to 150,000 clones in the sample, over 60% were seen once. This specimen was CD4+ T cells sorted from blood, taken at week 4, from a patient treated with tofacitinib. The receptors shown here come from a human donor with alopecia areata. Both conserved end residues are part of each CDR3. D genes are given only for firm matches. Size is omitted from some rows. Given values are once, few, many or a class for expanded clones.

CDR3nt: TGCAGCGTAGGACTCAGGGGCACAGATACGCAGTATTTT; CDR3aa: CSVGLRGTDTQYF; v_gene: TRBV29-1; abundance: .; d_gene: .; j_gene: TRBJ2-3
CDR3nt: TGTGCCAGCAGCTTCTGGGGTGGCTACACCTTC; CDR3aa: CASSFWGGYTF; v_gene: TRBV11-2; abundance: .; d_gene: .; j_gene: TRBJ1-2
CDR3nt: TGTGCCAGCAACAACCTAGCGGGAGAGTACAATGAGCAGTTCTTC; CDR3aa: CASNNLAGEYNEQFF; v_gene: TRBV2; abundance: .; d_gene: TRBD2; j_gene: TRBJ2-1
CDR3nt: TGTGCCAGCAGCTCCCCGGGGAGGGGGTACCAAGAGACCCAGTACTTC; CDR3aa: CASSSPGRGYQETQYF; v_gene: TRBV7-9; abundance: .; d_gene: .; j_gene: TRBJ2-5
CDR3nt: TGTGCCAGCAGTTCGGACGGACCCTACGAGCAGTACTTC; CDR3aa: CASSSDGPYEQYF; v_gene: TRBV5-4; abundance: .; d_gene: .; j_gene: TRBJ2-7
CDR3nt: TGTGCCATCAGTGAAGGCTCGGGAATTGTCCAGCCCCAGCATTTT; CDR3aa: CAISEGSGIVQPQHF; v_gene: TRBV10-3; abundance: .; d_gene: .; j_gene: TRBJ1-5
CDR3nt: TGCAGCGGCCGGACAGGGGAGGGTGGTGAAAAACTGTTTTTT; CDR3aa: CSGRTGEGGEKLFF; v_gene: TRBV29-1; abundance: .; d_gene: TRBD1; j_gene: TRBJ1-4
CDR3nt: TGCAGCGCGAGAGACAGGGGATGGGAGACCCAGTACTTC; CDR3aa: CSARDRGWETQYF; v_gene: TRBV29-1; abundance: once; d_gene: TRBD1; j_gene: TRBJ2-5
CDR3nt: TGCGCCAGCAGCTTGGCCCAACAGAACACCGGGGAGCTGTTTTTT; CDR3aa: CASSLAQQNTGELFF; v_gene: TRBV5-1; abundance: .; d_gene: .; j_gene: TRBJ2-2
CDR3nt: TGTGCCAGCATGGGAAGGGGGGATGGCTACACCTTC; CDR3aa: CASMGRGDGYTF; v_gene: TRBV9; abundance: few; d_gene: .; j_gene: TRBJ1-2
CDR3nt: TGTGCCAGCAGCTTAGTAGGGACGTTCGGAAACACCATATATTTT; CDR3aa: CASSLVGTFGNTIYF; v_gene: TRBV11-3; abundance: .; d_gene: .; j_gene: TRBJ1-3
CDR3nt: TGTGCCTGGAGTGAAGGGTCTAGCTATGGCTACACCTTC; CDR3aa: CAWSEGSSYGYTF; v_gene: TRBV30; abundance: .; d_gene: .; j_gene: TRBJ1-2
CDR3nt: TGTGCCAGCAGCTTAAGCTACGAGCAGTACTTC; CDR3aa: CASSLSYEQYF; v_gene: TRBV7-2; abundance: few; d_gene: .; j_gene: TRBJ2-7
CDR3nt: TGTGCCAGCAGCTTAGTTGGACAGTCGTACGAGCAGTACTTC; CDR3aa: CASSLVGQSYEQYF; v_gene: TRBV7-2; abundance: .; d_gene: .; j_gene: TRBJ2-7
CDR3nt: TGCGCCAGCAGTCAGGCAGGGGGGCTCCTAGGAAGAGAGGAAAAACTGTTTTTT; CDR3aa: CASSQAGGLLGREEKLFF; v_gene: TRBV23-1; abundance: .; d_gene: TRBD1; j_gene: TRBJ1-4
CDR3nt: TGTGCCAGCAGCGTAGGAGCGGGTTATAGCACAGATACGCAGTATTTT; CDR3aa: CASSVGAGYSTDTQYF; v_gene: TRBV9; abundance: .; d_gene: .; j_gene: TRBJ2-3
CDR3nt: TGTGCCTGGAGGCCGGGAGCTCATCAGCCCCAGCATTTT; CDR3aa: CAWRPGAHQPQHF; v_gene: TRBV30; abundance: few; d_gene: .; j_gene: TRBJ1-5
CDR3nt: TGTGCCAGCAGTACCGCAGGGCCAGCCGAGCAGTACTTC; CDR3aa: CASSTAGPAEQYF; v_gene: TRBV25-1; abundance: .; d_gene: .; j_gene: TRBJ2-7
CDR3nt: TGCGCCAGCAGCGGGGGACAGGGGGCGATCTACGAGCAGTACTTC; CDR3aa: CASSGGQGAIYEQYF; v_gene: TRBV5-1; abundance: .; d_gene: TRBD1; j_gene: TRBJ2-7
CDR3nt: TGCGCCAGCAGAACCCGGACAGCAATCTACAATGAGCAGTTCTTC; CDR3aa: CASRTRTAIYNEQFF; v_gene: TRBV5-1; abundance: .; d_gene: .; j_gene: TRBJ2-1